Below are 12 T cell receptor beta chains sequenced from a single sample in a study of blood T cell repertoires in COVID-19. Libraries were prepared by immunoSEQ multiplex PCR; TCRdb keeps only in-frame clonotypes and omits some of them. The sample lists some 330,000 clones, roughly 87% seen once, with over 4.5% in the top ten. The sample comprised PBMCs or T cells enriched from blood (not recorded which). These receptors were obtained from a woman aged 45-59 years who had recovered from COVID-19.

The chain couples TRBV10-3 to TRBJ1-1; 8 nucleotides agree with TRBD1. CDR3 length equals 18 residues. Trimming at V came to 4 bases and at J to 1 base, leaving 14 bases not matched to a gene. Germline V gives CDR1 ENHRY, CDR2 SYGVKD. Here the CDR3 DNA reads TGTGCCATCAGTGCGGGATTGAGGACAGGGATGGAGAACACTGAAGCTTTCTTT. The encoded protein is CAISAGLRTGMENTEAFF.

This CDR3 is CASSLAGAEWTEAFF. The CDR3 nucleotides read TGTGCCAGCAGCTTAGCGGGGGCTGAATGGACTGAAGCTTTCTTT. The chain links TRBV7-2 to TRBJ1-1; possible D gene TRBD1, 6 bases. In germline, CDR1 is SGHTA, CDR2 FQGNSA. Between the trimmed V and J ends, which lost 0 bases and 5 bases, there was a span of 13 bases. This CDR3 comprises 15 residues.

The chain combines TRBV5-1 with TRBJ1-1; D is unresolved. Deletions cut 4 bases from V and 7 bases from J, with 17 bases between. The length of the CDR3 is 14 residues. Germline V gene data show CDR1 as SGHRS and CDR2 as YFSETQ. The CDR3 is CASSTTRTDLEAFF. The DNA for the CDR3 is TGCGCCAGCAGCACCACAAGGACTGATCTTGAAGCTTTCTTT.

This chain joins TRBV5-6 and TRBJ2-1, with D hard to call. Germline lookup yields CDR1 SGHDT and CDR2 YYEEEE. Trimming cost V 5 bases and J 1 base, with 10 bases left between them. This CDR3 has 14 residues. The CDR3 bases are TGTGCCAGCAGATACAGAAATTCCTACAATGAGCAGTTCTTC. Translation: CASRYRNSYNEQFF.

This chain links TRBV19 with TRBJ1-5; D remains unclear. Germline-derived CDR1 and CDR2 are LNHDA and SQIVND (reference sequence). With 6 bases removed from V and 6 bases from J, the gap between germline ends came to 12 bases. The CDR3 is made up of 13 amino acids. For the CDR3, the DNA is TGTGCCAGTAGCGATTTTAGCGGTCAGCCCCAGCATTTT. This translates into CASSDFSGQPQHF.

The chain combines TRBV9 with TRBJ2-4; possible D gene TRBD2, 6 bases. The germline gives CDR1 SGDLS, CDR2 YYNGEE. Trimming stripped 3 bases from V and 3 bases from J, with 19 bases between. The CDR3 is made up of 17 amino acids. CDR3 bases: TGTGCCAGCAGCGGCCAGGAGATAGGCGGGGACAAAAACATTCAGTACTTC. This sequence encodes CASSGQEIGGDKNIQYF.

The chain employs TRBV7-9 and TRBJ1-1; no firm D call. In germline, CDR1 is SEHNR, CDR2 FQNEAQ (reference sequence). With 3 bases removed from V and 2 bases from J, the gap between germline ends came to 4 bases. The length of the CDR3 is 12 residues. CDR3 nucleotide sequence: TGTGCCAGCAGCTTGAGCAACACTGAAGCTTTCTTT. Encoded protein: CASSLSNTEAFF.

This clone was recorded once. The chain couples TRBV5-1 to TRBJ1-1; no definite D call. Per the germline V gene, CDR1 is SGHRS and CDR2 is YFSETQ. This CDR3 region has 14 residues. Trimming stripped 0 bases from V and 2 bases from J, with 8 bases between. CDR3: CASSLGSGNTEAFF. CDR3 nucleotides: TGCGCCAGCAGCTTGGGGTCGGGAAACACTGAAGCTTTCTTT. Together with reference TRBV5-1 and TRBJ1-1, the CDR3 gives the full variable domain: KAGVTQTPRYLIKTRGQQVTLSCSPISGHRSVSWYQQTPGQGLQFLFEYFSETQRNKGNFPGRFSGRQFSNSRSEMNVSTLELGDSALYLCASSLGSGNTEAFFGQGTRLTVV.

V is TRBV19 and J is TRBJ1-5, with D unclear. Trimming took off 6 bases at V and 3 bases at J, with 12 bases between the two ends. The CDR3 loop spans 14 amino acids. From germline, CDR1 is LNHDA and CDR2 SQIVND (reference sequence). The CDR3 here is CASRKAGNNQPQHF. The CDR3 DNA is TGTGCCAGTAGAAAAGCGGGGAACAATCAGCCCCAGCATTTT.

The rearrangement links TRBV6-2 or TRBV6-3 to TRBJ2-7; perhaps TRBD2 as D (5 bases). Looked up from germline, CDR1 is MNHEY and CDR2 is SVGEGT. The CDR3 extends over 16 amino acids. Trimming shortened V by 1 base and J by 2 bases, and 15 bases separated the two germline ends. The chain's CDR3 is CASSYYGLQRTYEQYF. The CDR3 DNA sequence: TGTGCCAGCAGTTACTATGGCCTCCAGCGGACCTACGAGCAGTACTTC.

To note about this clone: Distinct nucleotide sequences in the sample also encode this CDR3. The CDR3 DNA reads TGTGCCAGCAGCTTGGGCGGGGGGGGTAGAGAGACCCAGTACTTC. Its protein is CASSLGGGGRETQYF. V gene TRBV11-3 combines with J gene TRBJ2-5, with 9 bases matching TRBD2. Looked up from germline, CDR1 is SGHNT and CDR2 is YENEEA. The CDR3 covers 15 residues. The J segment lost 4 bases and the V segment lost 3 bases, leaving 6 bases of the junction unmatched.

Details on this clone: In the same sample, other DNA sequences code for this CDR3. The V and J genes are TRBV5-1 and TRBJ1-2; 7 bases align to TRBD1. Germline V gene lookup returns CDR1 SGHRS and CDR2 YFSETQ. This CDR3 region has 13 residues. V lost 3 bases, J lost 5 bases, and 4 bases stayed unmatched. CDR3 nucleotides: TGCGCCAGCAGCTCTACAGGGGATTATGGCTACACCTTC. Translating it yields CASSSTGDYGYTF.